Listed below are T cell receptor beta chains from one sample, sequenced in a study of T cell repertoires in cytomegalovirus infection. In TCRdb, the reads were re-called with MiXCR into one record per CDR3 protein. The table has almost 550,000 distinct CDR3 sequences, about 17% seen once. Sequenced sample: CD8+ T cells from PBMCs. These receptors came from a human donor in good health (CMV status not recorded). Some clones in this sample may be carry-over from other donors' samples. CDR3s include the opening cysteine and the closing phenylalanine or tryptophan. The D gene is left open where the match is weak. Some rows have no size entry. The others give once, few or many, or a class for an expanded clone.

CDR3 | DNA | size | J | D | V
CASSGGLGKQFF | TGCGCCAGCAGTGGTGGACTAGGGAAACAGTTCTTC | NA | TRBJ2-1 | TRBD2 | TRBV10-2
CASSLGSDYGYTF | TGTGCCAGCAGTTTGGGCAGCGACTATGGCTACACCTTC | NA | TRBJ1-2 | NA | TRBV27
CASRRLGYNEQFF | TGTGCCAGCAGGAGACTGGGCTACAATGAGCAGTTCTTC | many | TRBJ2-1 | NA | TRBV27
CASSFRGRVTDTQYF | TGTGCCAGCAGCTTTCGGGGGAGGGTCACAGATACGCAGTATTTT | many | TRBJ2-3 | TRBD2 | TRBV11-2
CASSSSDQPQHF | TGTGCCAGCAGTTCTTCCGATCAGCCCCAGCATTTT | many | TRBJ1-5 | NA | TRBV28
CASSQAGVEETQYF | TGCGCCAGCAGCCAAGCTGGGGTGGAAGAGACCCAGTACTTC | many | TRBJ2-5 | NA | TRBV4-1
CASSSAGGWTDTQYF | TGTGCCAGCAGTAGCGCCGGGGGTTGGACAGATACGCAGTATTTT | few | TRBJ2-3 | NA | TRBV6-5
CASSSPGQYNEQFF | TGTGCCAGCAGCTCGCCGGGACAGTACAATGAGCAGTTCTTC | many | TRBJ2-1 | TRBD1 | TRBV7-9
CASSRGTSENYEQYF | TGTGCCAGCAGCCGAGGGACATCGGAAAACTACGAGCAGTACTTC | few | TRBJ2-7 | NA | TRBV7-6
CASSTLGRSPYEQYF | TGTGCCAGTAGTACACTCGGCAGATCTCCCTACGAGCAGTACTTC | NA | TRBJ2-7 | NA | TRBV19
CASSLGQGLKGEQYF | TGTGCCAGCAGTTTGGGACAGGGACTTAAGGGTGAGCAGTACTTC | many | TRBJ2-7 | TRBD1 | TRBV27
CSVESGAKNIQYF | TGCAGCGTTGAAAGTGGAGCCAAAAACATTCAGTACTTC | many | TRBJ2-4 | NA | TRBV29-1
CASSLSSGSNQPQHF | TGTGCCAGCAGTTTATCGTCAGGTAGCAATCAGCCCCAGCATTTT | many | TRBJ1-5 | NA | TRBV27
CASSGLQGAKTQYF | TGTGCCAGCAGTGGACTACAGGGGGCAAAGACCCAGTACTTC | NA | TRBJ2-5 | TRBD1 | TRBV6-1
CASSSFTYRRNTEAFF | TGTGCCAGCAGTTCCTTTACTTATCGAAGGAACACTGAAGCTTTCTTT | NA | TRBJ1-1 | NA | TRBV6-5
CASSRDMSSYEQYF | TGTGCCAGTAGTCGAGACATGAGCTCCTACGAGCAGTACTTC | few | TRBJ2-7 | NA | TRBV19
CASGHRGDEQFF | TGTGCTAGTGGCCACCGAGGCGATGAGCAGTTCTTC | few | TRBJ2-1 | NA | TRBV12-5
CASRRQGGEAFF | TGTGCCAGCAGGCGACAAGGTGGTGAAGCTTTCTTT | few | TRBJ1-1 | NA | TRBV12-3/TRBV12-4
CASSQVGLAGAYQETQYF | TGTGCCAGCAGCCAAGTAGGGCTAGCGGGGGCATACCAAGAGACCCAGTACTTC | many | TRBJ2-5 | TRBD2 | TRBV14
CASSAWDSAGNTIYF | TGTGCCAGCAGCGCCTGGGACAGCGCTGGAAACACCATATATTTT | many | TRBJ1-3 | TRBD1 | TRBV9
CASSADGSSGNTIYF | TGTGCCAGCAGCGCTGACGGGAGCTCTGGAAACACCATATATTTT | NA | TRBJ1-3 | NA | TRBV9
CASSFTAPDRGPGELFF | TGTGCCAGCAGTTTTACGGCCCCAGACAGGGGGCCCGGGGAGCTGTTTTTT | many | TRBJ2-2 | TRBD1 | TRBV28
CASKIGGGAYNEQFF | TGTGCCAGCAAGATTGGGGGCGGTGCCTACAATGAGCAGTTCTTC | NA | TRBJ2-1 | NA | TRBV28
CASSWGTVNEQFF | TGTGCCAGCAGCTGGGGGACGGTCAATGAGCAGTTCTTC | many | TRBJ2-1 | NA | TRBV11-2
CASSLGISGRANTGELFF | TGTGCCAGCAGCTTAGGGATTAGCGGGAGAGCCAACACCGGGGAGCTGTTTTTT | many | TRBJ2-2 | TRBD2 | TRBV11-2
CASSEEGTSGGPYTDTQYF | TGTGCCAGCAGTGAAGAAGGGACTAGCGGGGGACCTTACACAGATACGCAGTATTTT | many | TRBJ2-3 | TRBD2 | TRBV2
CASSSQYDEQFF | TGTGCCAGCAGCTCCCAGTACGATGAGCAGTTCTTC | NA | TRBJ2-1 | NA | TRBV7-3
CASSLDPGLNSPLHF | TGTGCCAGCAGCTTAGATCCCGGCCTTAATTCACCCCTCCACTTT | NA | TRBJ1-6 | NA | TRBV11-2
CASTGSRLGFLQNTGELFF | TGTGCCAGCACAGGGTCTCGCCTCGGATTCCTTCAGAACACCGGGGAGCTGTTTTTT | many | TRBJ2-2 | NA | TRBV28